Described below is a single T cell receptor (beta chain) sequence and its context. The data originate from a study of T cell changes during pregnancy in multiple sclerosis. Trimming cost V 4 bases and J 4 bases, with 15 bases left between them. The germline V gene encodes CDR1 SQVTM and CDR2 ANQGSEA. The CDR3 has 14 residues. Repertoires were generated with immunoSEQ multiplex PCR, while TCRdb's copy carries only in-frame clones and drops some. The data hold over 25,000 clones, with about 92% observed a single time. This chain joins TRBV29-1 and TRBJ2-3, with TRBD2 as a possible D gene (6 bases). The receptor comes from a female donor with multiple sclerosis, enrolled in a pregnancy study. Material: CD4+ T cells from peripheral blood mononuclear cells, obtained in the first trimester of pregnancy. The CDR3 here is CSVGRSGGADTQYF. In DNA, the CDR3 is TGCAGCGTTGGGCGTTCTGGAGGGGCAGATACGCAGTATTTT.